This TCR beta chain was captured in a study of beta chain features in type 1 diabetes. Study-level points and caveats: Moderate but significant shortening of TCRB CDR3s was recorded in all four CD4+ subsets from Type 1 diabetes patients.

This clone was found a few times. The antigen is not known. J lost 4 bases, V lost 3 bases, and 6 bases had no gene match. From germline, CDR1 is ENHRY and CDR2 SYGVKD. This CDR3 comprises 15 residues. Of the isolated RNA, all was reverse transcribed, and so the sequenced material was expressed TCRB transcripts. The method was immunoSEQ multiplex PCR; TCRdb's version includes in-frame clones alone and lacks a portion of them. The sample carries tens of thousands of clones, roughly 40% recorded once. The source material was Tregs from blood. The TCR sequence derives from a man aged 30-40 years with type 1 diabetes. The chain is built from TRBV10-3 and TRBJ2-5, with 9 bases identical to TRBD1. In DNA form, the CDR3 reads TGTGCCATCAGTGACCACGGACAGGGGACAGAGACCCAGTACTTC. Translating gives CAISDHGQGTETQYF.